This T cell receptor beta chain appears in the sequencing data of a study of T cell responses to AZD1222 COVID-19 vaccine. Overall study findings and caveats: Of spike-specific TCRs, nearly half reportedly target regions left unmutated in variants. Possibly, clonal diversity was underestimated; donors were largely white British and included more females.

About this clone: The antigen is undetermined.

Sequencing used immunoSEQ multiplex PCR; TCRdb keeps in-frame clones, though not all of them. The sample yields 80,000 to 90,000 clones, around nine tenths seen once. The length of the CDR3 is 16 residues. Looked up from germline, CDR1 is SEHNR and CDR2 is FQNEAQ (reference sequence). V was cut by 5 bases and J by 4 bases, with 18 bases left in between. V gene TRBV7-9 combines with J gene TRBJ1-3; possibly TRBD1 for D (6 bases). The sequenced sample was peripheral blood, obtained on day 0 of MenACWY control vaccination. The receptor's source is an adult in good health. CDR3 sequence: CASSLLPQGKGNTIYF. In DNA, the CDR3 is TGTGCCAGCAGCCTCCTCCCGCAGGGGAAGGGAAACACCATATATTTT. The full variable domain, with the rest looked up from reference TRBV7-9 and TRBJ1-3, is DTGVSQNPRHKITKRGQNVTFRCDPISEHNRLYWYRQTLGQGPEFLTYFQNEAQLEKSRLLSDRFSAERPKGSFSTLEIQRTEQGDSAMYLCASSLLPQGKGNTIYFGEGSWLTVV.